A single sample gave rise to the 11 T cell receptor beta chains below, sequenced in a study of early T cells in non-severe SARS-CoV-2 infection. Using its own MiXCR run on the 5' RACE reads, TCRdb lists one record per CDR3 protein. The table includes 60,000 to 75,000 distinct CDR3 sequences, roughly 13% detected once. The sequenced sample was whole blood, obtained at baseline. These receptors were obtained from an adult who was a healthcare worker with PCR-confirmed SARS-CoV-2 infection or an uninfected control (not recorded which).

This clonotype appeared a few times. V and J are TRBV10-3 and TRBJ2-1; 14 positions match TRBD2. CDR1 is ENHRY, CDR2 SYGVKD, per germline. The ends lost 7 bases at V and 7 bases at J; junction bases unmatched: 6. This CDR3 comprises 15 residues. CDR3 nucleotide sequence: TGTGCCATCAATGCCGGGACTAGCGGGAGTAATGAGCAGTTCTTC. Its protein is CAINAGTSGSNEQFF.

A few counts support this clonotype. The chain couples TRBV12-3 or TRBV12-4 to TRBJ1-2; 11 nucleotides agree with TRBD1. The CDR3 loop spans 19 amino acids. V was clipped by 6 bases and J by 0 bases; unmatched bases: 15. CDR3 amino acids: CASSPPMWTGGPTNYGYTF. The CDR3 DNA sequence: TGTGCCAGCAGCCCCCCGATGTGGACAGGGGGCCCTACTAACTATGGCTACACCTTC.

This clonotype has a handful of counts. The gene calls are TRBV6-2 or TRBV6-3 and TRBJ2-7; D not resolved. Trimming took off 5 bases at V and 7 bases at J, with 12 bases between the two ends. This CDR3 is 12 amino acids long. Germline assignment: CDR1 MNHEY and CDR2 SVGEGT. DNA for the CDR3: TGTGCCAGCAGTGGAGTTGGGAATGAGCAGTACTTC. This codes for CASSGVGNEQYF.

This clonotype appeared a few times. The chain couples TRBV14 to TRBJ2-1, with a tentative D call TRBD2 (5 bases). The CDR3 is 17 amino acids. Trimming stripped 4 bases from V and 5 bases from J, with 21 bases between. Germline loops: CDR1 SGHDN, CDR2 FVKESK. The DNA for the CDR3 is TGTGCCAGCAGCCCCCGGTGGTCTAGCAGTCAACACAATGAGCAGTTCTTC. Its translation is CASSPRWSSSQHNEQFF.

This clonotype has more than one count but fewer than ten. J is TRBJ2-7 and V is TRBV19; 8 nucleotides line up with TRBD1. Germline lookup yields CDR1 LNHDA and CDR2 SQIVND (reference sequence). V shed 6 bases and J 2 bases; nucleotides not matched to a gene: 9. The CDR3 is made up of 15 amino acids. The CDR3 sequence is CASSPSGGPTYEQYF. CDR3 nucleotides: TGTGCCAGTAGCCCTTCAGGGGGCCCGACCTACGAGCAGTACTTC.

This clonotype appeared a few times. V is TRBV18 and J is TRBJ2-6, with no clear D. The CDR3 sequence is 16 residues long. CDR1 is KGHSH, CDR2 LQKENI, per germline. The V and J ends lost 1 base and 0 bases respectively, with 7 bases between them. CDR3 residues: CASSPLSSSGANVLTF. In DNA, the CDR3 is TGTGCCAGCTCACCACTCTCTAGCTCTGGGGCCAACGTCCTGACTTTC.

The rearrangement uses TRBV7-2 and TRBJ2-4; no reliable D call. Germline CDR1 SGHTA, CDR2 FQGNSA. This CDR3 comprises 13 residues. V lost 8 bases, J lost 0 bases, and 8 bases lay in between. The CDR3: CASRVLAKNIQYF. For the CDR3, the DNA is TGTGCCAGCCGGGTACTAGCCAAAAACATTCAGTACTTC.

This clonotype was seen ten or more times. CDR3 sequence reads: CASSYDRDSPLHF. The CDR3 DNA is TGTGCCAGCAGTTACGACAGGGATTCACCCCTCCACTTT. This rearrangement joins TRBV7-6 to TRBJ1-6, with 7 bases identical to TRBD1. Losses at the gene ends were 6 bases for V and 8 bases for J; bases not matched to a gene: 4. CDR1 is SGHVS and CDR2 is FNYEAQ in the germline V gene. The CDR3 consists of 13 residues.

This clonotype was counted at least ten times. This chain connects TRBV29-1 to TRBJ1-2; 7 bases agree with TRBD1. The CDR3 is 11 amino acids. Germline assignment: CDR1 SQVTM and CDR2 ANQGSEA. J was trimmed by 6 bases and V by 5 bases; bases with no gene match: 3. The CDR3, as DNA: TGCAGCGTTCGACAGGGTCATGGCTACACCTTC. Its translation is CSVRQGHGYTF.

The V call is TRBV11-2, the J call TRBJ2-7; TRBD2 matches 13 bases. The ends lost 5 bases at V and 0 bases at J; junction bases unmatched: 10. The CDR3 totals 18 residues. CDR1 is SGHAT and CDR2 is FQNNGV in the germline V gene. CDR3 coding DNA: TGTGCCAGCAGCGCTCCGGGACTAGCGGGGTACAGCTCCTACGAGCAGTACTTC. Translated, it gives CASSAPGLAGYSSYEQYF.

The V call is TRBV3-1, the J call TRBJ2-1; TRBD2 matches 10 bases. Germline V lookup: CDR1 LGHDT, CDR2 YNNKEL (reference sequence). J lost 6 bases, V lost 4 bases, and 9 bases had no gene match. The CDR3 extends over 16 amino acids. CDR3 in amino acids: CASSRIGTSAFNEQFF. The CDR3 nucleotides are TGTGCCAGCAGCCGAATAGGGACTAGCGCATTCAATGAGCAGTTCTTC.